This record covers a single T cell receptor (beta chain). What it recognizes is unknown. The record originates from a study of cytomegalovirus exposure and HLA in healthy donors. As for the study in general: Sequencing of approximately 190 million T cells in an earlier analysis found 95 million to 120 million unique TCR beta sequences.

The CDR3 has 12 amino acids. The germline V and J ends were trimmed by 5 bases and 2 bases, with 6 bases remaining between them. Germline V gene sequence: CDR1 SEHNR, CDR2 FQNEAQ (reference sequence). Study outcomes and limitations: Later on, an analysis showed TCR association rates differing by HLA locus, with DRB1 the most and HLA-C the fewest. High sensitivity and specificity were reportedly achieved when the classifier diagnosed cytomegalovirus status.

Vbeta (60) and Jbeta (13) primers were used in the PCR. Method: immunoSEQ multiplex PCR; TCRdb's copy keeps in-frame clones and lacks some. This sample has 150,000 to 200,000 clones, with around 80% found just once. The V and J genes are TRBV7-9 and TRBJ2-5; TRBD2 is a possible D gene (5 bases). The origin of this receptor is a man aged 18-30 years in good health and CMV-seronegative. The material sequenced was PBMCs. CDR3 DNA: TGTGCCAGCAGCCGACTACAAGAGACCCAGTACTTC. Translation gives CASSRLQETQYF. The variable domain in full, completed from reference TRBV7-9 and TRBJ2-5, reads DTGVSQNPRHKITKRGQNVTFRCDPISEHNRLYWYRQTLGQGPEFLTYFQNEAQLEKSRLLSDRFSAERPKGSFSTLEIQRTEQGDSAMYLCASSRLQETQYFGPGTRLLVL.